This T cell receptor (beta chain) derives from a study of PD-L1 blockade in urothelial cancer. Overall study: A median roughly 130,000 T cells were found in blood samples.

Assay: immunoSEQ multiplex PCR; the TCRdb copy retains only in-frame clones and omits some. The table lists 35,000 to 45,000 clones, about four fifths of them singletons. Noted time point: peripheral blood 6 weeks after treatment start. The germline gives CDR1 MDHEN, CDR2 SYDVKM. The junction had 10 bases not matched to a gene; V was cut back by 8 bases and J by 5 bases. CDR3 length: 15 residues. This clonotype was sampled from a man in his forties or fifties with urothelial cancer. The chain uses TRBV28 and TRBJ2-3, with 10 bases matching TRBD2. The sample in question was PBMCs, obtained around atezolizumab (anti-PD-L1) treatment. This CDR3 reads CASPASGRGIDTQYF. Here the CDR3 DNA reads TGTGCCAGCCCGGCTAGCGGGAGAGGGATAGATACGCAGTATTTT.